This T cell receptor beta chain was sequenced during a study of brain T cells in children with intractable seizures. Study-wide findings and caveats: Pre-surgery blood may have been undersampled, hiding some clones.

As to this clone: Its antigen is currently unknown.

Specified time point: blood from clinic visit 5 months post-surgery; TSC patient then seizure free. Surgery cases with the highest brain T cell transcript signatures were chosen for sequencing. Patients received at least one anti-epileptic drug before surgery. The CDR3 loop spans 13 amino acids. V dropped 6 bases and J dropped 8; count of bases not matched to a gene: 4. Germline loops: CDR1 SGHVS, CDR2 FQNEAQ. Libraries were prepared by immunoSEQ multiplex PCR; TCRdb keeps only in-frame clonotypes and omits some of them. The sample yields about 340,000 clones, over 90% seen once. The rearrangement joins TRBV7-8 to TRBJ2-1, with 10 bases identical to TRBD2. Material: peripheral blood, obtained 4 to 5 months after surgery. This sequence was found in a boy less than two years old with tuberous sclerosis and intractable seizures. The CDR3, as DNA: TGTGCCAGCAGACAGCGGGGGGGAGATGAGCAGTTCTTC. Protein product: CASRQRGGDEQFF. The full variable domain, rest sourced from reference TRBV7-8 and TRBJ2-1, is GAGVSQSPRYKVAKRGQDVALRCDPISGHVSLFWYQQALGQGPEFLTYFQNEAQLDKSGLPSDRFFAERPEGSVSTLKIQRTQQEDSAVYLCASRQRGGDEQFFGPGTRLTVL.